This record concerns one TCR beta chain sequence. Its antigen is unknown. The data were taken from a study of cytomegalovirus exposure and HLA in healthy donors. PCR was performed using 60 Vbeta and 13 Jbeta primers. Assay: immunoSEQ multiplex PCR; the TCRdb copy retains only in-frame clones and omits some. This table has roughly 200,000 clones, 65% to 80% appearing once. Study-level findings and limits: In an earlier analysis, most TCR beta V segments were productive about 87% or about 30% of the time. A later analysis found common viral pathogens apparently linked to several of the most significant clusters. Immune exposure was documented only through CMV serostatus.

V was cut by 3 bases and J by 2 bases, with 14 bases left in between. CDR3 length: 16 amino acids. Germline V CDR1 and CDR2: MNHEY, SVGAGI. At sampling all donors were nominally healthy, likely with unrecorded immune exposures. V is TRBV6-5 and J is TRBJ2-1, with D perhaps TRBD2 (6 bases). This TCR came from a woman aged 40 to 50 in good health and CMV-seronegative. The sequenced sample consisted of PBMCs. Written as DNA, the CDR3 is TGTGCCAGCAGTTATCGCGGGGTGGGAACCTACAATGAGCAGTTCTTC. Protein sequence: CASSYRGVGTYNEQFF.